Listed below are T cell receptor beta chains from one sample, sequenced in a study of blood T cell repertoires in COVID-19. Using immunoSEQ multiplex PCR, the repertoire was profiled, and TCRdb retains in-frame clones only, with some absent. Here the sample spans roughly 170,000 clones, 70% to 90% being singletons. Specimen: peripheral blood. These receptors all stem from a man in his sixties who had recovered from COVID-19. The CDR3 runs from the conserved cysteine through the conserved F or W.

CDR3 protein: CASSKAQDYNEQFF
J gene: TRBJ2-1
V gene: TRBV21-1

CDR3 protein: CASSPPGAGGPGEQYF
J gene: TRBJ2-7
V gene: TRBV18

CDR3 protein: CASSLTGNSGNTIYF
J gene: TRBJ1-3
V gene: TRBV7-8

CDR3 protein: CASSKGDRDIWVTGELFF
J gene: TRBJ2-2
V gene: TRBV5-8

CDR3 protein: CASIGGGREVTEAFF
J gene: TRBJ1-1
V gene: TRBV10-2

CDR3 protein: CASTRGGSDYGYTF
J gene: TRBJ1-2
V gene: TRBV19

CDR3 protein: CASSQELGTGVHF
J gene: TRBJ1-5
V gene: TRBV3-1/TRBV3-2

CDR3 protein: CASSQAGTSGVGISYEQFF
J gene: TRBJ2-1
V gene: TRBV4-1

CDR3 protein: CASSQDRASNYGYTF
J gene: TRBJ1-2
V gene: TRBV4-3

CDR3 protein: CASRGAGTDTQYF
J gene: TRBJ2-3
V gene: TRBV19

CDR3 protein: CASSPRAFTTDTQYF
J gene: TRBJ2-3
V gene: TRBV7-2

CDR3 protein: CASSSGTGEDHGYTF
J gene: TRBJ1-2
V gene: TRBV18

CDR3 protein: CASSSSPYNPGANVLTF
J gene: TRBJ2-6
V gene: TRBV7-3

CDR3 protein: CASSVGTSGGPGETQYF
J gene: TRBJ2-5
V gene: TRBV9

CDR3 protein: CASSVEGAEAFF
J gene: TRBJ1-1
V gene: TRBV9

CDR3 protein: CASSEASFQYF
J gene: TRBJ2-5
V gene: TRBV2

CDR3 protein: CASSQESSGGTISYEQYF
J gene: TRBJ2-7
V gene: TRBV4-1

CDR3 protein: CASSQHNNSPLHF
J gene: TRBJ1-6
V gene: TRBV6-5

CDR3 protein: CASSHPDGYTF
J gene: TRBJ1-2
V gene: TRBV3-1/TRBV3-2

CDR3 protein: CASSRGRTASQIYGYTF
J gene: TRBJ1-2
V gene: TRBV19

CDR3 protein: CASTLGQGPTYGYTF
J gene: TRBJ1-2
V gene: TRBV4-1

CDR3 protein: CASSRAGLAGNSYEQYF
J gene: TRBJ2-7
V gene: TRBV7-2

CDR3 protein: CASSLIGTGHMNTEAFF
J gene: TRBJ1-1
V gene: TRBV5-5

CDR3 protein: CASNYRARNEQFF
J gene: TRBJ2-1
V gene: TRBV12-3/TRBV12-4

CDR3 protein: CASSLGQGRNTIYF
J gene: TRBJ1-3
V gene: TRBV4-1

CDR3 protein: CASSTPTVLNTEAFF
J gene: TRBJ1-1
V gene: TRBV3-1/TRBV3-2

CDR3 protein: CASSPRAGAPPDTQYF
J gene: TRBJ2-3
V gene: TRBV7-9

CDR3 protein: CASSLSGTGGHNSPLHF
J gene: TRBJ1-6
V gene: TRBV19

CDR3 protein: CASSFGRNTEAFF
J gene: TRBJ1-1
V gene: TRBV12-3/TRBV12-4

CDR3 protein: CASSPATGLAVTGQYF
J gene: TRBJ2-7
V gene: TRBV18

CDR3 protein: CASSLDRGRRRYEQYF
J gene: TRBJ2-7
V gene: TRBV5-6

CDR3 protein: CASSGEWDNSPLHF
J gene: TRBJ1-6
V gene: TRBV6-5

CDR3 protein: CASSLGGDSYEQYF
J gene: TRBJ2-7
V gene: TRBV7-9

CDR3 protein: CASSREQGLGYEQYF
J gene: TRBJ2-7
V gene: TRBV5-4

CDR3 protein: CASSLLGRASSNDYTF
J gene: TRBJ1-2
V gene: TRBV11-2

CDR3 protein: CASSLTAGGREQYF
J gene: TRBJ2-7
V gene: TRBV5-1

CDR3 protein: CASSVQENTGELFF
J gene: TRBJ2-2
V gene: TRBV19

CDR3 protein: CASSLVRGQPEQYF
J gene: TRBJ2-7
V gene: TRBV5-1

CDR3 protein: CASSSMPGLAGGHNEQFF
J gene: TRBJ2-1
V gene: TRBV13

CDR3 protein: CSVERDSGTQYF
J gene: TRBJ2-5
V gene: TRBV29-1

CDR3 protein: CASSPQGVQETQYF
J gene: TRBJ2-5
V gene: TRBV19

CDR3 protein: CASSFPGSQTPQPQHF
J gene: TRBJ1-5
V gene: TRBV7-9

CDR3 protein: CASSLGQVPYEQYF
J gene: TRBJ2-7
V gene: TRBV11-2

CDR3 protein: CASRPTGWTEAFF
J gene: TRBJ1-1
V gene: TRBV11-2

CDR3 protein: CASSVEWEGPVGKGYTF
J gene: TRBJ1-2
V gene: TRBV9

CDR3 protein: CASSSQSPGTGMNTEAFF
J gene: TRBJ1-1
V gene: TRBV27

CDR3 protein: CASSRQRQGAIDTQYF
J gene: TRBJ2-3
V gene: TRBV9

CDR3 protein: CASSLLGLVGGVTGELFF
J gene: TRBJ2-2
V gene: TRBV9

CDR3 protein: CASSLARGVGTDTQYF
J gene: TRBJ2-3
V gene: TRBV7-9

CDR3 protein: CASSLDRGGETDTQYF
J gene: TRBJ2-3
V gene: TRBV9

CDR3 protein: CASSQDGTSGGGQETQYF
J gene: TRBJ2-5
V gene: TRBV4-2

CDR3 protein: CASSIAGQAINIQYF
J gene: TRBJ2-4
V gene: TRBV19

CDR3 protein: CASSPHRGTTEQFF
J gene: TRBJ2-1
V gene: TRBV6-5

CDR3 protein: CATSRDQAADTQYF
J gene: TRBJ2-3
V gene: TRBV15

CDR3 protein: CATSISGQGYEQFF
J gene: TRBJ2-1
V gene: TRBV15

CDR3 protein: CASSREETQYF
J gene: TRBJ2-5
V gene: TRBV6-5

CDR3 protein: CASSWDRANTGELFF
J gene: TRBJ2-2
V gene: TRBV27

CDR3 protein: CASSARTDYNSPLHF
J gene: TRBJ1-6
V gene: TRBV25-1

CDR3 protein: CASSSRLGQQGTPLHF
J gene: TRBJ1-6
V gene: TRBV5-5

CDR3 protein: CSASLSNQPQHF
J gene: TRBJ1-5
V gene: TRBV20-1